Presented here are 21 T cell receptor beta chains from one specimen sequenced in a study of PD-L1 blockade in urothelial cancer. Described time point: peripheral blood 6 weeks after treatment start. Data came from immunoSEQ multiplex PCR; TCRdb stores just in-frame clones and leaves some out. The table includes 35,000 to 55,000 clones, 83% detected once. This specimen was PBMCs, taken around atezolizumab (anti-PD-L1) treatment. The receptors derive from a man aged 55 to 69 with urothelial cancer.

The chain combines TRBV28 with TRBJ2-6; possible D gene TRBD2, 5 bases. Looked up from germline, CDR1 is MDHEN and CDR2 is SYDVKM. The CDR3 is made up of 15 amino acids. V lost 2 bases and J 0 bases, leaving 5 bases between the germline ends. The CDR3 here is CASSLGSSGANVLTF. The CDR3 DNA is TGTGCCAGCAGTTTAGGGAGCTCTGGGGCCAACGTCCTGACTTTC.

V gene TRBV14 combines with J gene TRBJ2-3; a weak D match, TRBD2 (6 bases). This CDR3 spans 15 amino acids. Trimming removed 6 bases from V and 2 bases from J, with 15 bases in between. Per germline, CDR1 SGHDN and CDR2 FVKESK. The CDR3 reads CASSLGGGITDTQYF. The CDR3 DNA reads TGTGCCAGCAGTTTAGGAGGCGGGATCACAGATACGCAGTATTTT.

The chain couples TRBV4-2 to TRBJ2-7; tentatively, D is TRBD1 (5 bases). The V end lost 0 bases, the J end lost 2 bases, and 11 bases lay between the germline ends. Germline values: CDR1 LGHNA, CDR2 YNFKEQ. This CDR3 is 15 amino acids long. The CDR3 sequence is CASSQETDTAYEQYF. CDR3 DNA: TGTGCCAGCAGCCAAGAAACGGACACCGCCTACGAGCAGTACTTC.

The chain joins TRBV19 to TRBJ1-4; no definite D call. Germline CDR1 reads LNHDA; CDR2 reads SQIVND (reference sequence). The CDR3 runs to 17 residues. Trimming removed 3 bases at V and 0 bases at J, with 14 bases between. CDR3 residues: CASSIGLAGATNEKLFF. CDR3 DNA: TGTGCCAGTAGTATCGGTCTCGCGGGAGCAACTAATGAAAAACTGTTTTTT.

This rearrangement joins TRBV5-1 to TRBJ2-5, with 10 bases fitting TRBD2. V shed 0 bases, J shed 4 bases, and the junction held 3 bases outside the gene matches. Germline values: CDR1 SGHRS, CDR2 YFSETQ. This CDR3 region has 15 residues. The CDR3 region has the DNA TGCGCCAGCAGCTTGGAGGCTAGCGGGGGAGAGACCCAGTACTTC. It codes for CASSLEASGGETQYF.

The chain couples TRBV6-5 to TRBJ2-1, with D perhaps TRBD2 (5 bases). The CDR3 consists of 15 residues. Germline loops: CDR1 MNHEY, CDR2 SVGAGI. The V and J ends lost 2 bases and 4 bases respectively, with 12 bases between them. The CDR3 DNA is TGTGCCAGCAGTTACGGCCGGACGGGATACAATGAGCAGTTCTTC. Encoded protein: CASSYGRTGYNEQFF.

The chain recombines TRBV15 with TRBJ1-5; 9 bases map to TRBD1. This CDR3 region has 16 residues. V lost 1 base to trimming and J lost 5 bases; unmatched junction nucleotides: 6. The germline V gene encodes CDR1 LNHNV and CDR2 YYDKDF (reference sequence). CDR3: CATSRGDRAGYQPQHF. The CDR3 bases are TGTGCCACCAGCAGAGGGGACAGGGCAGGTTATCAGCCCCAGCATTTT.

V and J are TRBV9 and TRBJ1-2; possible D gene TRBD1, 6 bases. This CDR3 comprises 14 residues. Trimming removed 4 bases at V and 1 base at J, with 11 bases between. Germline V gene data show CDR1 as SGDLS and CDR2 as YYNGEE. CDR3 DNA: TGTGCCAGCAGCCCAGAAGGGGGTAACTATGGCTACACCTTC. Amino acids: CASSPEGGNYGYTF.

This chain connects TRBV30 to TRBJ1-3; 9 bases are a match to TRBD1. This CDR3 spans 15 amino acids. Germline V lookup: CDR1 GTSNPN, CDR2 SVGIG (reference sequence). V trimming: 5 bases; J trimming: 3 bases; junction bases outside the gene matches: 8. The CDR3 region has the DNA TGTGCCTGGGCGTCGGGACAGGGAGTTGGAAACACCATATATTTT. Its translation is CAWASGQGVGNTIYF.

The chain combines TRBV7-9 with TRBJ1-2; possibly TRBD1 for D (6 bases). The V gene lost 3 bases and the J gene lost 5 bases, with 28 bases spanning the gap. Looked up from germline, CDR1 is SEHNR and CDR2 is FQNEAQ (reference sequence). The CDR3 sequence is 19 residues long. The chain's CDR3 is CASSFQPGTHLEFGYGYTF. The CDR3 coding sequence is TGTGCCAGCAGCTTCCAACCCGGGACACATCTCGAATTCGGGTATGGCTACACCTTC.

V usage is TRBV6-1 and J usage is TRBJ2-7; possibly TRBD1 for D (5 bases). The germline V gene has CDR1 MNHNS and CDR2 SASEGT. The CDR3 has 13 amino acids. Trimming stripped 1 base from V and 4 bases from J, with 8 bases between. CDR3 nucleotide sequence: TGTGCCAGCAGTGAAGAGCAGGGTTACGAGCAGTACTTC. Its protein product is CASSEEQGYEQYF.

This chain uses TRBV2 with TRBJ2-3; TRBD1 aligns across 9 bases. CDR3 length equals 14 residues. V was pared by 8 bases and J by 5 bases, with 8 bases of the junction left unmatched. Germline V lookup: CDR1 SNHLY, CDR2 FYNNEI. CDR3 region: CASRPGTGLDTQYF. The CDR3 bases are TGTGCCAGCCGACCCGGGACAGGGTTAGATACGCAGTATTTT.

V gene TRBV10-3 combines with J gene TRBJ2-7; 10 bases line up with TRBD1. The ends lost 4 bases at V and 6 bases at J; junction bases unmatched: 9. This CDR3 region has 15 residues. The germline V gene encodes CDR1 ENHRY and CDR2 SYGVKD. CDR3 protein: CAISVSPGTGVEQYF. DNA of the CDR3: TGTGCCATCAGTGTTAGCCCCGGGACAGGGGTCGAGCAGTACTTC.

The rearrangement joins TRBV5-1 to TRBJ2-2; 8 bases map to TRBD2. This CDR3 comprises 16 residues. The germline V gene encodes CDR1 SGHRS and CDR2 YFSETQ. The ends lost 0 bases at V and 2 bases at J; junction bases unmatched: 3. The CDR3 coding sequence is TGCGCCAGCAGCTTGGCCGGACTAGCTAACACCGGGGAGCTGTTTTTT. Translated: CASSLAGLANTGELFF.

This chain's CDR3 is CASSSTGIGELFF. The CDR3 DNA follows: TGTGCCAGCAGCTCCACAGGGATCGGGGAGCTGTTTTTT. The chain carries TRBV28 and TRBJ2-2; D is possibly TRBD1 (6 bases). The CDR3 spans 13 residues. Germline V gene lookup returns CDR1 MDHEN and CDR2 SYDVKM. The V end lost 6 bases, the J end lost 7 bases, and 12 bases lay between the germline ends.

The CDR3: CASSLVGRGLNTEAFF. In nucleotides, the CDR3 is TGTGCCAGCAGCTTAGTGGGGCGGGGCCTGAACACTGAAGCTTTCTTT. V usage is TRBV7-2 and J usage is TRBJ1-1, with D perhaps matching TRBD1 (5 bases). Germline V gene data show CDR1 as SGHTA and CDR2 as FQGNSA. The CDR3 consists of 16 residues. V lost 1 base and J lost 0, with 12 bases in between. The full variable domain, with the rest looked up from reference TRBV7-2 and TRBJ1-1, is GAGVSQSPSNKVTEKGKDVELRCDPISGHTALYWYRQSLGQGLEFLIYFQGNSAPDKSGLPSDRFSAERTGGSVSTLTIQRTQQEDSAVYLCASSLVGRGLNTEAFFGQGTRLTVV.

The chain uses TRBV28 and TRBJ2-5; 8 nucleotides line up with TRBD1. The ends lost 6 bases at V and 5 bases at J; junction bases unmatched: 17. Germline V gene data show CDR1 as MDHEN and CDR2 as SYDVKM. This CDR3 spans 17 amino acids. The CDR3 DNA sequence: TGTGCCAGCAGCCCAAACCTTGGGAAACAGGGGGGCGAGACCCAGTACTTC. It codes for CASSPNLGKQGGETQYF.

This chain links TRBV18 with TRBJ2-7; D not certain. Trimming took 1 base from V and 2 from J, leaving 12 bases between them. CDR3 size: 15 residues. Germline assignment: CDR1 KGHSH and CDR2 LQKENI. CDR3: CASSPRADYPYEQYF. The CDR3 region has the DNA TGTGCCAGCTCACCACGGGCTGATTACCCCTACGAGCAGTACTTC.

The chain links TRBV6-1 to TRBJ2-5, with 11 bases aligning to TRBD2. Germline CDR1 is MNHNS and CDR2 is SASEGT. The ends lost 7 bases at V and 4 bases at J; junction bases unmatched: 8. The CDR3 length is 15 residues. CDR3 amino acids: CASIIAGGPGETQYF. In nucleotides, the CDR3 is TGTGCCAGCATAATAGCGGGGGGGCCGGGAGAGACCCAGTACTTC.

The genes are TRBV2 and TRBJ2-5, with a tentative D call TRBD2 (6 bases). The CDR3 is 14 amino acids. Germline V gene data show CDR1 as SNHLY and CDR2 as FYNNEI. V shed 6 bases and J shed 5 bases, with 16 bases lying between them. The CDR3 protein is CASSVPGGVETQYF. The CDR3 DNA is TGTGCCAGCAGCGTACCCGGAGGGGTCGAGACCCAGTACTTC.

V gene TRBV7-3 combines with J gene TRBJ2-3, with D perhaps matching TRBD1 (5 bases). V was clipped by 0 bases and J by 9 bases, with 10 bases between them. Germline V lookup: CDR1 SGHTA, CDR2 FQGTGA. This CDR3 comprises 13 residues. The CDR3 DNA sequence: TGTGCCAGCAGCTTAACTGAGTGGGGCACGCAGTATTTT. It codes for CASSLTEWGTQYF.